This TCR beta chain comes out of a study of blood T cell repertoires in COVID-19. Whole-study context: In each case, the material was cDNA or gDNA derived from T cells, B-cell-depleted T cells, or PBMCs.

Original analysis: Using reference gene primer amplification, nucleated cell counts were estimated. Here immunoSEQ multiplex PCR was the method, and the copy in TCRdb shows in-frame clones only, minus some. The DNA was the basis for D and trimming; V, J and clone size are from that table. The table lists 240,000 or so clones, about 80% of them singletons. The receptor comes from an elderly woman with acute or convalescent COVID-19. The sequenced sample was peripheral blood.

The CDR3 reads CATRPFIYSNQPQHF. The CDR3, as DNA: TGTGCCACACGCCCCTTCATCTATAGCAATCAGCCCCAGCATTTT. The chain employs TRBV6-5 and TRBJ1-5, with D unclear. Trimming pared 10 bases from V and 0 bases from J, leaving 16 bases between. This CDR3 contains 15 residues. Germline V lookup: CDR1 MNHEY, CDR2 SVGAGI.